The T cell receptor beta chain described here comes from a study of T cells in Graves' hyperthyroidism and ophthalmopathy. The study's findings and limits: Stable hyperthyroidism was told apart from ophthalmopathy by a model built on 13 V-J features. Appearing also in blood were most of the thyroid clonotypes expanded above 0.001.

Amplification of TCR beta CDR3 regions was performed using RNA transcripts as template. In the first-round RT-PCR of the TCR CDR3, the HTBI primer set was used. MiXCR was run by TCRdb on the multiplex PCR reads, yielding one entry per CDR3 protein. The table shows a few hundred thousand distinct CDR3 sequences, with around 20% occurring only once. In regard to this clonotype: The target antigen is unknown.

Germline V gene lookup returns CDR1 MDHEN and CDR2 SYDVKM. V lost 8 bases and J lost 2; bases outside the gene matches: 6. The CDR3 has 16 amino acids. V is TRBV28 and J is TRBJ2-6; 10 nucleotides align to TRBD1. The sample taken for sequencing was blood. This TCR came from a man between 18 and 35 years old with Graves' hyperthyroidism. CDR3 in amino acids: CASVDRGATGANVLTF. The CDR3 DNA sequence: TGTGCCAGCGTGGACAGGGGGGCAACTGGGGCCAACGTCCTGACTTTC.